The sequence of this TCR beta chain was determined in a study of cytomegalovirus exposure and HLA in healthy donors. PCR amplification relied on 60 Vbeta primers (plus 13 Jbeta primers). Measured with immunoSEQ multiplex PCR; TCRdb has only the in-frame clones, and not every one. This table has 200,000 to 250,000 clones, about 80% appearing once. Germline assignment: CDR1 MDHEN and CDR2 SYDVKM. The CDR3 has 14 residues. With V trimmed by 3 bases and J by 6 bases, 5 bases remained unmatched. Broader study findings: V segments that were indistinguishable, TRBV6-2 and TRBV6-3 among them, were omitted from analysis. In an earlier analysis, in fewer than 700 donors, most V segments appeared productive either ~87% or ~30% of the time. Further analysis was carried out later, and it showed several of the most significant clusters appearing linked to common viral pathogens.

Note on this clone: The antigen is unknown.

The receptor was derived from a man in his forties in good health and CMV-seronegative. Material: PBMCs. This chain uses TRBV28 with TRBJ2-1, with 7 bases lining up with TRBD1. CDR3 coding DNA: TGTGCCAGCAGTTTTGGGACAGTCGTCAATGAGCAGTTCTTC. It translates to CASSFGTVVNEQFF. Looking up the rest from reference TRBV28 and TRBJ2-1 gives the full variable domain: DVKVTQSSRYLVKRTGEKVFLECVQDMDHENMFWYRQDPGLGLRLIYFSYDVKMKEKGDIPEGYSVSREKKERFSLILESASTNQTSMYLCASSFGTVVNEQFFGPGTRLTVL.